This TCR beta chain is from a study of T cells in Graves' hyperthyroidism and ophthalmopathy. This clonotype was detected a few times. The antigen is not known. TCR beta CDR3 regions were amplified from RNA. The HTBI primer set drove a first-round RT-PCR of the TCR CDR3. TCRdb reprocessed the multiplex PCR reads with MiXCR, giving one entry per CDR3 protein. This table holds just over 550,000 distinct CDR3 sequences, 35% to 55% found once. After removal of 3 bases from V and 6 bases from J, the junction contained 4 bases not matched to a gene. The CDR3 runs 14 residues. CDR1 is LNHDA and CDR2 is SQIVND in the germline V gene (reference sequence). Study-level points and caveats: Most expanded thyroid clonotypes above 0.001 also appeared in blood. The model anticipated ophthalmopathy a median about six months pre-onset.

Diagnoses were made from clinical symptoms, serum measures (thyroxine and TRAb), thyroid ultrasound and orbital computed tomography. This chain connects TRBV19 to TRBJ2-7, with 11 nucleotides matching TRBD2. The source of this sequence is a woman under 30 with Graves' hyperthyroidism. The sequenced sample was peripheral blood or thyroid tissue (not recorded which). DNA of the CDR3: TGTGCCAGTAGTATGACTAGCGGGGTTTCCGAGCAGTACTTC. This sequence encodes CASSMTSGVSEQYF.